The 4 T cell receptor beta chains reported below all come from one sample, sequenced in a study of human T cells and chemical hapten exposure. As for time point: patch test 1, 2 weeks after DPC sensitization. Sample treatment: therapeutic diphenylcyclopropenone sensitization with weekly scalp DPC. TCRdb recomputed calls from the RACE reads with MiXCR, one row per CDR3 protein. In the table there are roughly 100,000 distinct CDR3 sequences, more than 9.5% of which are singletons. The material was whole blood, obtained in connection with sensitization to the hapten diphenylcyclopropenone (DPC). These receptors originate from a woman between 40 and 50 years old with alopecia areata. Some clones in this sample may be carry-over from other donors' samples.

This clonotype has a count of ten or more. The gene calls are TRBV10-3 and TRBJ2-7; D uncertain. CDR1 and CDR2 from the germline V gene are ENHRY and SYGVKD. The CDR3 has 12 residues. Trimming left V 4 bases short and J 1 base short, with 5 bases between. In nucleotides, the CDR3 is TGTGCCATCAGTGCCTCTTCCTACGAGCAGTACTTC. It encodes CAISASSYEQYF.

This clonotype came up many times. V usage is TRBV11-2 and J usage is TRBJ2-1, with D uncertain. The length of the CDR3 is 11 residues. Trimming cost V 8 bases and J 6 bases, with 8 bases left between them. Germline V CDR1 and CDR2: SGHAT, FQNNGV. This CDR3 is CASLLSNEQFF. CDR3 nucleotide sequence: TGTGCCAGCCTTTTGTCCAATGAGCAGTTCTTC. Looking up the rest from reference TRBV11-2 and TRBJ2-1 gives the full variable domain: EAGVAQSPRYKIIEKRQSVAFWCNPISGHATLYWYQQILGQGPKLLIQFQNNGVVDDSQLPKDRFSAERLKGVDSTLKIQPAKLEDSAVYLCASLLSNEQFFGPGTRLTVL.

This clonotype was seen at least ten times. This rearrangement joins TRBV7-2 to TRBJ1-1; no reliable D call. Germline V gene data show CDR1 as SGHTA and CDR2 as FQGNSA. V lost 5 bases and J 1 base, leaving 11 bases between the germline ends. The CDR3 is 14 residues long. CDR3 protein: CASSLRQANTEAFF. The CDR3 region has the DNA TGTGCCAGCAGCCTCAGACAAGCGAACACTGAAGCTTTCTTT. The complete variable domain, with remaining parts taken from reference TRBV7-2 and TRBJ1-1, reads GAGVSQSPSNKVTEKGKDVELRCDPISGHTALYWYRQSLGQGLEFLIYFQGNSAPDKSGLPSDRFSAERTGGSVSTLTIQRTQQEDSAVYLCASSLRQANTEAFFGQGTRLTVV.

This chain links TRBV6-5 with TRBJ2-7; tentative D call: TRBD1 (5 bases). The germline V gene encodes CDR1 MNHEY and CDR2 SVGAGI. V was trimmed by 4 bases and J by 6 bases, leaving 10 bases between them. The CDR3 extends over 12 amino acids. This chain's CDR3 is CASSFTGLEQYF. CDR3 nucleotides: TGTGCCAGCAGTTTTACAGGTCTCGAGCAGTACTTC.